One and the same sample provided the 6 T cell receptor beta chains below, sequenced in a study of T-cell reconstitution after alpha-beta-depleted transplantation in children. The library targeted TCRbeta and was prepared with unique molecular identifiers. TCRdb called the PCR reads again in MiXCR, with one record for every CDR3 protein. The table lists tens of thousands of distinct CDR3 sequences, under 6% of them singletons. The sequencing used PBMCs, mostly from graft donor cells, collected 60 days after TCRalphabeta/CD19-depleted stem cell transplant. These receptors all come from a female patient under 10 years old who had a stem cell transplant for aplastic anemia, so the T cells may come from the graft donor.

The V call is TRBV7-9, the J call TRBJ2-3; 13 bases fit TRBD2. Germline lookup yields CDR1 SEHNR and CDR2 FQNEAQ (reference sequence). CDR3 size: 20 residues. V gave up 5 bases and J gave up 4 bases; unmatched junction bases: 18. The CDR3 DNA sequence: TGTGCCAGCAGCCCTCCGGGACTAGCGGGACGATTTGGGCGGTCAGATACGCAGTATTTT. Protein product: CASSPPGLAGRFGRSDTQYF.

This clonotype was detected only a few times. The chain has TRBV6-1 and TRBJ1-5, with 8 positions matching TRBD1. CDR1 and CDR2 (germline): MNHNS, SASEGT. This CDR3 is built from 16 residues. Trimming at V came to 4 bases and at J to 4 bases, leaving 9 bases not matched to a gene. CDR3 sequence: CASSGGQGLINQPQHF. The CDR3 DNA is TGTGCCAGCAGTGGCGGACAGGGCTTAATTAATCAGCCCCAGCATTTT.

This clonotype was counted ten times or more. The V gene is TRBV2, the J gene TRBJ2-1, with a weak D call TRBD2 (5 bases). Germline CDR1 SNHLY, CDR2 FYNNEI. Trimming stripped 7 bases from V and 3 bases from J, with 10 bases between. The CDR3 is made up of 13 amino acids. CDR3 bases: TGTGCCAGCATGGCGGGCGACTACAATGAGCAGTTCTTC. The encoded protein is CASMAGDYNEQFF.

This clonotype occurred many times. This chain uses TRBV6-2 or TRBV6-3 with TRBJ2-1; D is uncertain. CDR1 and CDR2 from the germline V gene are MNHEY and SVGEGT. V was clipped by 3 bases and J by 6 bases, with 12 bases between them. The CDR3 length is 14 residues. The CDR3 nucleotides are TGTGCCAGCAGTTATTCGATGCTGCCCAATGAGCAGTTCTTC. It translates to CASSYSMLPNEQFF.

This clonotype occurred many times. In nucleotides, the CDR3 is TGTGCCAGCAGCCAAGGGGGGGCTACAGATACGCAGTATTTT. Protein: CASSQGGATDTQYF. The gene calls are TRBV4-2 and TRBJ2-3; D possibly uses TRBD1 or TRBD2 (6 bases each). V was pared by 1 base and J by 3 bases, with 8 bases between. Per the germline V gene, CDR1 is LGHNA and CDR2 is YNFKEQ. This CDR3 spans 14 amino acids.

In its sample, this clonotype was seen many times. The CDR3 DNA reads TGCAGTGCTAGAGAGGAGGTCGAGCGGGGGACGAACACTGAAGCTTTCTTT. Its protein product is CSAREEVERGTNTEAFF. This chain uses TRBV20-1 with TRBJ1-1; TRBD1 might be the D (5 bases). The CDR3 runs to 17 residues. The V gene lost 0 bases and the J gene lost 1 base, with 18 bases spanning the gap. From germline, CDR1 is DFQATT and CDR2 SNEGSKA (reference sequence).